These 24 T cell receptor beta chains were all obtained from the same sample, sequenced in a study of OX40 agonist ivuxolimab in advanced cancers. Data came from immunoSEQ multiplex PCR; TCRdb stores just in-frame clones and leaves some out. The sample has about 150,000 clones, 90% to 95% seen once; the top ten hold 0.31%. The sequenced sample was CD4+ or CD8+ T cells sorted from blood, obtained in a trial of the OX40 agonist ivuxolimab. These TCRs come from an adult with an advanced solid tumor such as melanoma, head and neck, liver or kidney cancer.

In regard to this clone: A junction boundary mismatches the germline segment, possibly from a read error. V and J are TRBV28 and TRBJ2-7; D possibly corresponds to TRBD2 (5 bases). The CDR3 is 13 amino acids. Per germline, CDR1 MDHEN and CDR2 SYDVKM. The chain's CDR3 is CASSLGGQAVRDF. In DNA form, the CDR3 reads TGTGCCAGCAGTTTAGGTGGGCAGGCTGTGCGGGACTTC.

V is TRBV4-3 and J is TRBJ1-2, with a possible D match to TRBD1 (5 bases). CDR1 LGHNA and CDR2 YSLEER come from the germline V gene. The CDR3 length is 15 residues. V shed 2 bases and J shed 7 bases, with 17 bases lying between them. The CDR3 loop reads CASSQTNRPGGGYTF. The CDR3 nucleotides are TGCGCCAGCAGCCAAACTAACAGGCCTGGTGGTGGCTACACCTTC.

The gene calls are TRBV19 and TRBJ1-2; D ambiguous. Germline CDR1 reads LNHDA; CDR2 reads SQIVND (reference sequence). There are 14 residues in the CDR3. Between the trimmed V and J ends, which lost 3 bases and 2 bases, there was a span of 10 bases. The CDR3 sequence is CASSMRENNYGYTF. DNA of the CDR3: TGTGCCAGTAGTATGAGGGAAAACAACTATGGCTACACCTTC. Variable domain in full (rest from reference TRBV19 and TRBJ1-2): DGGITQSPKYLFRKEGQNVTLSCEQNLNHDAMYWYRQDPGQGLRLIYYSQIVNDFQKGDIAEGYSVSREKKESFPLTVTSAQKNPTAFYLCASSMRENNYGYTFGSGTRLTVV.

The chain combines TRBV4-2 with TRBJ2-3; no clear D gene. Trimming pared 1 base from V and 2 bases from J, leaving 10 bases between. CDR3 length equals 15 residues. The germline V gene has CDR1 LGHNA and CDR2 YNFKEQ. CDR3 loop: CASSQGRASTDTQYF. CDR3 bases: TGTGCCAGCAGCCAAGGTCGTGCGTCCACAGATACGCAGTATTTT.

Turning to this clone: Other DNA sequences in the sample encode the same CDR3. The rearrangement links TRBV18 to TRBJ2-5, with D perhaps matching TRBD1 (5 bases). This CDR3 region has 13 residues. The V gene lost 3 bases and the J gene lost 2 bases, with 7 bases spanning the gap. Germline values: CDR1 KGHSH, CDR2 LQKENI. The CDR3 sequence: CASSPDRQETQYF. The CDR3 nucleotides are TGTGCCAGCTCACCTGACAGACAAGAGACCCAGTACTTC.

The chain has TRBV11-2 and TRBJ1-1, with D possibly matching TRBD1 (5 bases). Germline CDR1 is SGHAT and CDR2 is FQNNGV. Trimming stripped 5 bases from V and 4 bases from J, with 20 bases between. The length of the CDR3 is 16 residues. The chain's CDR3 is CASSPSPAPRGTEAFF. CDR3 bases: TGTGCCAGCAGCCCCTCGCCCGCGCCGAGGGGCACTGAAGCTTTCTTT. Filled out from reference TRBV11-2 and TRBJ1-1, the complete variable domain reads EAGVAQSPRYKIIEKRQSVAFWCNPISGHATLYWYQQILGQGPKLLIQFQNNGVVDDSQLPKDRFSAERLKGVDSTLKIQPAKLEDSAVYLCASSPSPAPRGTEAFFGQGTRLTVV.

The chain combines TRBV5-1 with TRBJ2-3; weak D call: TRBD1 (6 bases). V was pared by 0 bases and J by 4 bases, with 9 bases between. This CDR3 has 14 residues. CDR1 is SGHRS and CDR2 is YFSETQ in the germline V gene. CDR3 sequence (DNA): TGCGCCAGCAGCTTGGGCAGGGGTTCAGATACGCAGTATTTT. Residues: CASSLGRGSDTQYF.

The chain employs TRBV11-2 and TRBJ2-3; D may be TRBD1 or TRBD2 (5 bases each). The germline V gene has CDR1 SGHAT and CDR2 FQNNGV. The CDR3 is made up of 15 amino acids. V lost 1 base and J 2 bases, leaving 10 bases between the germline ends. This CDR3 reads CASSLVVGATDTQYF. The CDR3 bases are TGTGCCAGCAGCTTAGTGGTCGGGGCCACAGATACGCAGTATTTT.

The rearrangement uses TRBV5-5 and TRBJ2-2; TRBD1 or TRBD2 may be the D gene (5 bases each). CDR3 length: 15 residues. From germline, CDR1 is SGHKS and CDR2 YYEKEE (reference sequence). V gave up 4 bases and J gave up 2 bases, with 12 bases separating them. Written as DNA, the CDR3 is TGTGCCAGCAGCACCGGGACGCTAAACACCGGGGAGCTGTTTTTT. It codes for CASSTGTLNTGELFF.

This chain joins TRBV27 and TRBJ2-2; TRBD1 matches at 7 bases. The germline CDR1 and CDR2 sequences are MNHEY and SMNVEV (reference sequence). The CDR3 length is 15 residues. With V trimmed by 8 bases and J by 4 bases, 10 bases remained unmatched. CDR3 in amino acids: CASQRQGPSTGELFF. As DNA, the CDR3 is TGTGCCAGCCAACGACAGGGCCCGAGCACCGGGGAGCTGTTTTTT.

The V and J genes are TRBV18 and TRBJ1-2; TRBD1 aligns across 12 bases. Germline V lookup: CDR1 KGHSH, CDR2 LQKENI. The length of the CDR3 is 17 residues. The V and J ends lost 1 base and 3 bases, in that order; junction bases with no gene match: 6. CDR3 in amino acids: CASSPRRDRGLDYGYTF. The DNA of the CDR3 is TGTGCCAGCTCACCACGCCGGGACAGGGGGCTGGACTATGGCTACACCTTC. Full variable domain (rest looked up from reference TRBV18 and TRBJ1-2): NAGVMQNPRHLVRRRGQEARLRCSPMKGHSHVYWYRQLPEEGLKFMVYLQKENIIDESGMPKERFSAEFPKEGPSILRIQQVVRGDSAAYFCASSPRRDRGLDYGYTFGSGTRLTVV.

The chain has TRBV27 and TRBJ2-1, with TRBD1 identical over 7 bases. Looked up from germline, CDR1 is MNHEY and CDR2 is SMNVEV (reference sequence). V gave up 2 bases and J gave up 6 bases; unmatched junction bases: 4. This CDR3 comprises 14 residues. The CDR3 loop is CASSLKTGSNEQFF. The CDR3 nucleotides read TGTGCCAGCAGTTTAAAGACAGGGTCCAATGAGCAGTTCTTC.

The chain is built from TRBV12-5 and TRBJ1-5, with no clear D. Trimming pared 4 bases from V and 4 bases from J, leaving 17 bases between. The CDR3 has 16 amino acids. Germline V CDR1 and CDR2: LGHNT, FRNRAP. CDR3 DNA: TGTGCTAGTGGTTCACGATCCGGGCAGCCGAATCAGCCCCAGCATTTT. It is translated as CASGSRSGQPNQPQHF.

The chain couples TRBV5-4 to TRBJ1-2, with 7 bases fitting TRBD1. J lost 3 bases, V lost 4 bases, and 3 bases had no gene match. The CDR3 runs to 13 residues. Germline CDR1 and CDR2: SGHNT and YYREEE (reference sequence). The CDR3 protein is CASSGQGDYGYTF. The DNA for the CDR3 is TGTGCCAGCAGCGGGCAGGGGGACTATGGCTACACCTTC. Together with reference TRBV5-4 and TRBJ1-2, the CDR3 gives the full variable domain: ETGVTQSPTHLIKTRGQQVTLRCSSQSGHNTVSWYQQALGQGPQFIFQYYREEENGRGNFPPRFSGLQFPNYSSELNVNALELDDSALYLCASSGQGDYGYTFGSGTRLTVV.

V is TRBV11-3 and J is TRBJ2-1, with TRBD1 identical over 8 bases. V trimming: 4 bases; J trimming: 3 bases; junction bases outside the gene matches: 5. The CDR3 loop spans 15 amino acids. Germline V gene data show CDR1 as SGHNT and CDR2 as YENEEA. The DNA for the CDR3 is TGTGCCAGCAGCTCTCTCGGACAGGGCTACAATGAGCAGTTCTTC. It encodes CASSSLGQGYNEQFF.

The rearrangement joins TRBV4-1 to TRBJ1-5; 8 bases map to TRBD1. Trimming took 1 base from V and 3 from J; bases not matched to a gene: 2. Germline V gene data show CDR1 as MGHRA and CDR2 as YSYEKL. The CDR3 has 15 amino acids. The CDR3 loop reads CASSQVDRDNQPQHF. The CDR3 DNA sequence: TGCGCCAGCAGCCAAGTGGACAGGGACAATCAGCCCCAGCATTTT.

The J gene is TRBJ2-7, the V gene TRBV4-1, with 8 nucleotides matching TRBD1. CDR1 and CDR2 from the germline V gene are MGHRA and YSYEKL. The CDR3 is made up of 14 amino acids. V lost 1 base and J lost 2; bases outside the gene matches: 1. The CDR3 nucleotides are TGCGCCAGCAGCCAAGGGGACAGGACCTACGAGCAGTACTTC. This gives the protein CASSQGDRTYEQYF.

CDR3 sequence reads: CASSLTQGEDTGELFF. CDR3 bases: TGTGCCAGCAGCTTAACCCAGGGGGAGGACACCGGGGAGCTGTTTTTT. The V and J genes are TRBV7-6 and TRBJ2-2, with a possible D match to TRBD1 (7 bases). This CDR3 is built from 16 residues. The germline V gene encodes CDR1 SGHVS and CDR2 FNYEAQ. V was pared by 2 bases and J by 3 bases, with 13 bases between.

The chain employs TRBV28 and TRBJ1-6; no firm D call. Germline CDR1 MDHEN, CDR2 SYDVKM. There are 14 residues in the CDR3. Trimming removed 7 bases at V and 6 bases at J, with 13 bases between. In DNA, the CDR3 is TGTGCCAGCACCTTTGGCAGGTCTAATTCACCCCTCCACTTT. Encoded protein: CASTFGRSNSPLHF.

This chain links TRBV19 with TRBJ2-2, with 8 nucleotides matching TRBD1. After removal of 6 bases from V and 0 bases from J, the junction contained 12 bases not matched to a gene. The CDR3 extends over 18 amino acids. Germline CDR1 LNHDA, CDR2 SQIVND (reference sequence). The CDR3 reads CASSFDRGLTSNTGELFF. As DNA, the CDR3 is TGTGCCAGTAGCTTTGACAGGGGCCTTACCTCGAACACCGGGGAGCTGTTTTTT.

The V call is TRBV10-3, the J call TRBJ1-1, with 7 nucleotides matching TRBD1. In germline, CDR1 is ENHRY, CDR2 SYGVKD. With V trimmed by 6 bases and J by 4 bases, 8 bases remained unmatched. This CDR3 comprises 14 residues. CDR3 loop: CAIRKDREGTEAFF. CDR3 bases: TGTGCCATCAGAAAAGACAGGGAGGGCACTGAAGCTTTCTTT.

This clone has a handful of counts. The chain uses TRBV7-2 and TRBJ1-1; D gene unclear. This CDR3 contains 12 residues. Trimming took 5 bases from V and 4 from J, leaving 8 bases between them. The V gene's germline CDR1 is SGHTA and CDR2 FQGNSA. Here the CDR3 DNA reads TGTGCCAGCAGCCCCGTAAGCACTGAAGCTTTCTTT. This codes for CASSPVSTEAFF.

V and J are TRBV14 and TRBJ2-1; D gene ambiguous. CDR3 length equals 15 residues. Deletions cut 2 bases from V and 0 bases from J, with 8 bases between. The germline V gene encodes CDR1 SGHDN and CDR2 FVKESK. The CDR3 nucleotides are TGTGCCAGCAGCCAACCGACGGACTCCTACAATGAGCAGTTCTTC. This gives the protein CASSQPTDSYNEQFF.

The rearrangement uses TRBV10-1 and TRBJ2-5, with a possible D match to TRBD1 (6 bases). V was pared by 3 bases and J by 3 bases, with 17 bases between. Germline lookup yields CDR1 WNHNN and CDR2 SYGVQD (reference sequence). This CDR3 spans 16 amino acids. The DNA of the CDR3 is TGCGCCAGCAGTGATGGCAAGGGACAACGCAAAGAGACCCAGTACTTC. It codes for CASSDGKGQRKETQYF.